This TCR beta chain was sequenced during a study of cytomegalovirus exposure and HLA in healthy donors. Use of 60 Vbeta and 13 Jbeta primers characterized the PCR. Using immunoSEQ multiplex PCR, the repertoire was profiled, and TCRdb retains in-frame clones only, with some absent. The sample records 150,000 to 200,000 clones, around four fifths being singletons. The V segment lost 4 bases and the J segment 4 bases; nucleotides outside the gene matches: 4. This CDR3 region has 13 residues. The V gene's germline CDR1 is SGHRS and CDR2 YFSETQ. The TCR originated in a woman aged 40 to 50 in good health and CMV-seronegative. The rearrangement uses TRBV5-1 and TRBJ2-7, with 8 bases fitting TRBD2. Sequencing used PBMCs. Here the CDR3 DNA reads TGCGCCAGCAGCCTCGGGGGGGATTACGAGCAGTACTTC. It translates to CASSLGGDYEQYF.